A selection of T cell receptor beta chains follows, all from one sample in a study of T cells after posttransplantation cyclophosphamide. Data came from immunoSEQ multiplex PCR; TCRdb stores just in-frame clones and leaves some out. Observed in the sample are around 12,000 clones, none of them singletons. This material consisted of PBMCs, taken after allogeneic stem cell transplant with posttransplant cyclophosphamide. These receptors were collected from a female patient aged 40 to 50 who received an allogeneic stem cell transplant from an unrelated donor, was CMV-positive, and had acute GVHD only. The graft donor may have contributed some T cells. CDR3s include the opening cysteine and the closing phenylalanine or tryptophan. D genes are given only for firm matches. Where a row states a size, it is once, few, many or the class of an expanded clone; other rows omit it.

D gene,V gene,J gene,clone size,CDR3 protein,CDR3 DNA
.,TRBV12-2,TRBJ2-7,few,CASREPCGTEYEQYF,TGTGCAAGTCGCGAACCCTGTGGGACAGAGTACGAGCAGTACTTC
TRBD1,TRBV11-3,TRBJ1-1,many,CASSPSTGAEAFF,TGTGCCAGCAGCCCCTCGACAGGGGCTGAAGCTTTCTTT
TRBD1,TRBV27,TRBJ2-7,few,CASGTQGRTGGIYEQYF,TGTGCCAGCGGTACCCAGGGAAGGACAGGGGGAATTTACGAGCAGTACTTC
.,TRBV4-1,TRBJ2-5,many,CASSRMTLRLQETQYF,TGCGCCAGCAGCCGGATGACTTTAAGACTACAAGAGACCCAGTACTTC
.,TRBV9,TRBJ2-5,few,CASSVIPSRGETQYF,TGTGCCAGCAGCGTAATTCCTAGCAGGGGAGAGACCCAGTACTTC
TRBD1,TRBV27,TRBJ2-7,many,CASREWTGSYEQYF,TGTGCCAGCAGAGAGTGGACAGGGTCTTACGAGCAGTACTTC
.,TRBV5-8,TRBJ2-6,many,CASSLLTATGGANVLTF,TGTGCCAGCAGCTTGTTGACAGCTACAGGTGGGGCCAACGTCCTGACTTTC
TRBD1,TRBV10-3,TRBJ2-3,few,CAIKTGADTDTQYF,TGTGCCATCAAGACAGGGGCGGACACAGATACGCAGTATTTT
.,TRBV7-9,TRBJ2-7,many,CASRPGQGTSGRAYEQYF,TGTGCCAGCAGGCCGGGACAGGGAACTAGCGGGCGAGCCTACGAGCAGTACTTC
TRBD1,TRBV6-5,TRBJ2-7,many,CASTGTGVPREQYF,TGTGCCAGCACTGGGACAGGGGTCCCGCGGGAGCAGTACTTC
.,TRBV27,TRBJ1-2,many,CASRKTGNYGYTF,TGTGCCAGCAGGAAAACAGGGAACTATGGCTACACCTTC
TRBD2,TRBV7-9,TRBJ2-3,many,CASSSSLAGGAPTDTQYF,TGTGCCAGCAGCTCCTCACTAGCGGGAGGGGCCCCCACAGATACGCAGTATTTT
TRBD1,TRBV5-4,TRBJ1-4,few,CASSVKQGPATNEKLFF,TGTGCCAGCAGCGTAAAACAGGGGCCCGCAACTAATGAAAAACTGTTTTTT
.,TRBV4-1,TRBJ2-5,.,CASSQGVLVQETQYF,TGCGCCAGCAGCCAAGGGGTCCTAGTCCAAGAGACCCAGTACTTC
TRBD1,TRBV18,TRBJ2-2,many,CASSPRDSPSGELFF,TGTGCCAGCTCACCCCGGGACAGCCCGTCCGGGGAGCTGTTTTTT
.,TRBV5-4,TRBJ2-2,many,CASRDTAYTGELFF,TGTGCCAGCAGGGACACCGCGTACACCGGGGAGCTGTTTTTT
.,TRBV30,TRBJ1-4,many,CACTPGVANEKLFF,TGTGCCTGCACCCCAGGGGTGGCTAATGAAAAACTGTTTTTT